Sequencing of this T cell receptor beta chain was carried out in a study of graft-versus-host responses after intestinal transplantation (dated by TCRdb to the early 2020s). With regard to the full study: The transplants that recipients got were multivisceral, liver-intestinal, or isolated intestinal. After intestinal transplantation, graft-versus-host and host-versus-graft alloreactive T cell clones were followed in the graft, circulation and bone marrow using bulk TCR-beta CDR3 sequencing. The cohort enrolled 20 to 25 intestinal transplant recipients, one of whom was a retransplant, and 3 patients without pretransplant specimens were excluded. To identify alloreactive clones, pre-transplant mixed lymphocyte reaction products were sequenced and compared with unstimulated pre-transplant donor and recipient T cells. A peak of at least 4% donor T cells among recipient peripheral blood mononuclear cells was the definition used for donor T cell macrochimerism. Every recipient was given anti-thymocyte globulin induction, then maintenance tacrolimus and steroids for roughly 3 years. Rather than going through the commercial service, samples from three later patients were sequenced in-house on an Illumina MiSeq and processed with MiXCR.

For this clone: This clone's antigen is unknown. No base quality information exists; no much larger clone differs at one position.

V is pared back by 3 bases and J by 4 bases, with 16 bases lying between the germline termini. Reading from cysteine to phenylalanine, the CDR3 counts 15 amino acids. The CDR3 DNA has 45 bases and is translated from base 1. CDR1 and CDR2 (SGHDT, YYEEEE) derive from the germline V gene. This specimen's time point label, interpreted: cells obtained before transplantation from donor or recipient. CD3+CD4+ and CD3+CD8+ populations were FACS-sorted from unstimulated pre-transplant donor and recipient cells taken from spleen or lymph nodes. Library prep was done by the immunoSEQ multiplex PCR assay. For most patients, genomic DNA was isolated with the Qiagen DNeasy Blood and Tissue Kit and sent frozen to Adaptive Biotechnologies for TCR sequencing. High-throughput TCR-beta CDR3 sequencing of genomic DNA from most patients was performed by Adaptive Biotechnologies. The study's own analysis went as follows. Adaptive's ImmunoSEQ software was the source of the TCR sequencing data for roughly 19 patients, while a few other patients were processed with MiXCR and VDJtools. CD4 versus CD8 sorting errors were corrected by removing sequences found in both subsets at a frequency ratio below 5:1. CDR3 nucleotide sequences shared by donor and recipient were removed because the origin of these sequences could not be assigned. Alloreactive clones required at least 2-fold expansion over unstimulated cells and minimum CFSE-low frequency of 0.002% (template counts) or 0.001% (read counts). A clone was considered mappable if detected in the sequenced pre-transplant spleen, lymph node, or MLR CFSE-low populations of the donor or recipient. The cumulative frequency of alloreactive clones was calculated as a percentage of all sequences, weighted by copy number. TCRdb's version of the immuneACCESS table is confined to in-frame rearrangements and falls short of the full clone set. An unresolved V gene accounts for under half of the shortfall where checked; the remainder is of unknown origin. Clonal size and the V and J genes are those of that table, whereas D and trimming came from the DNA. This sample lists about 96,000 clones; 92% were detected once. The ten largest make up around 0.17% of the sample.

Paper-wide results and their limitations: Early after transplant, peak levels of circulating GvH clones were associated with declines in HvG clones. Patients with donor T cell macrochimerism had high GvH to HvG T cell clonal ratios in their allografts. The relatively low number and heterogeneity of intestinal transplant patients limited the conclusions. GvH clones were detected in recipient bone marrow, and some of these GvH clones were observed earlier in ileal mucosa or blood, consistent with an intestinal mucosal origin.

The receptor's source is a human donor who received an intestinal transplant. Material: unstimulated CD4+ T cells sorted from spleen or lymph node cells, obtained before intestinal transplant. The chain employs TRBV5-6 and TRBJ1-2, and possibly TRBD1, on 5 matching bases. CDR3 protein: CASSSQLRVLYGYTF. The bases are TGTGCCAGCAGCTCCCAACTCAGGGTCCTCTATGGCTACACCTTC.